This T cell receptor beta chain was captured in a study of OX40 agonist ivuxolimab in advanced cancers. Study background: Patients receiving dose escalation had hepatocellular carcinoma, melanoma, renal cell or head and neck cancer. Study-level results: Some of the nonresponding patients also showed low levels of normalized T-cell clonal expansion.

Measured with immunoSEQ multiplex PCR; TCRdb has only the in-frame clones, and not every one. The data show roughly 90,000 clones, around nine tenths seen once. CDR3 length: 15 residues. V was pared by 6 bases and J by 2 bases, with 14 bases between. The V gene's germline CDR1 is MNHEY and CDR2 SMNVEV (reference sequence). With regard to this clone: Antigen unknown.

This sequence joins TRBV27 and TRBJ1-5; D ambiguous. The sequence was collected from an adult with an advanced solid tumor such as melanoma, head and neck, liver or kidney cancer. This sample comprised CD4+ or CD8+ T cells sorted from blood, obtained in a trial of the OX40 agonist ivuxolimab. The CDR3 loop reads CASRMGSRGNQPQHF. CDR3 nucleotide sequence: TGTGCCAGCAGAATGGGGTCTAGGGGCAATCAGCCCCAGCATTTT.